Detailed here is one T cell receptor (beta chain). The target antigen is unknown. CDR1 is SGHAT, CDR2 FQNNGV, per germline. V shed 5 bases, J shed 4 bases, and the junction held 11 bases outside the gene matches. This CDR3 spans 15 amino acids. The method was immunoSEQ multiplex PCR; TCRdb's version includes in-frame clones alone and lacks a portion of them. Of roughly 24,000 clones listed, 95% to 98% are singletons. This sample is part of a study of monozygotic twins with cystic fibrosis. Findings and limits, study-wide: J usage was most co-twin-similar in 8 of 16 pairs, V in 13. Low clonality (median about 0.0095) suggested a mostly naive repertoire. Unrelated CF individuals shared fewer identical clonotypes than monozygotic CF twins.

The TCR was taken from a girl between 10 and 17 years old with cystic fibrosis. The chain is built from TRBV11-2 and TRBJ2-7; 7 positions agree with TRBD1. Sequencing used blood. CDR3 amino acids: CASSNTGTAVYEQYF. For the CDR3, the DNA is TGTGCCAGCAGCAATACCGGGACAGCGGTTTACGAGCAGTACTTC.